This T cell receptor beta chain came from a study of monozygotic twins with inflammatory bowel disease. General observations from the study: Patients got different immunosuppressive treatments, which may have made their repertoires more variable. With others, IBD patients shared fewer clonotypes than healthy twins did, especially with disease activity. Lower TCRbeta diversity (inverse Simpson) was seen in IBD patients than in healthy co-twins.

Template-switch reactions added UMIs with a 6-nucleotide sample barcode. TCRdb re-called the 5' RACE reads and shows each CDR3 protein once, DNA omitted. This table lists approximately 210,000 distinct CDR3 sequences. With regard to this clonotype: What it binds is unknown.

The V gene's germline CDR1 is DFQATT and CDR2 SNEGSKA (reference sequence). There are 12 residues in the CDR3. This TCR was recovered from a human donor with ulcerative colitis or Crohn's disease, or a healthy co-twin of an affected twin (not recorded which). Sample: blood. V and J are TRBV20-1 and TRBJ2-5. The CDR3: CSARFSQETQYF.